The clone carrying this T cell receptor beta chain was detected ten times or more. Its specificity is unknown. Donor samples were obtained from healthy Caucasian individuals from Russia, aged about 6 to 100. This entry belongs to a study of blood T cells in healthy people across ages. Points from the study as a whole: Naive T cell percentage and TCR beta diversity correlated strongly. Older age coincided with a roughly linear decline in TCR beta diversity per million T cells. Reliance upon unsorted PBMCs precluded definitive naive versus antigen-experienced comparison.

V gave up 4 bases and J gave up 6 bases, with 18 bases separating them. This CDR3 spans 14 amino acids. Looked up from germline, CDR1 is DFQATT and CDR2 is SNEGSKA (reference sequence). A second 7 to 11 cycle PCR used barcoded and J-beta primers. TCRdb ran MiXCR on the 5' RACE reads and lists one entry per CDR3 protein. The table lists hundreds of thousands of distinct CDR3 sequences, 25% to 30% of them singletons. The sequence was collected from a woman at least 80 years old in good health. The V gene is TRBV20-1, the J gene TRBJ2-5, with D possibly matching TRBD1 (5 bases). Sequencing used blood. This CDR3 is CSANPSGMEKTQYF. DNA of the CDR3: TGCAGTGCTAACCCGTCAGGGATGGAAAAGACCCAGTACTTC.